A selection of T cell receptor beta chains follows, all from one sample in a study of shared clonotypes between healthy human individuals. Produced via immunoSEQ multiplex PCR; TCRdb's table is partial and in-frame only. The data contain hundreds of thousands of clones, about 96% of them singletons. The material sequenced was naive CD4+ T cells sorted from blood. The receptor source for this set is a young woman in good health. The CDR3 runs from the conserved cysteine through the conserved F or W. A D gene is named only where the DNA matches it firmly. Size values are once, few and many counts, or a class for expanded clones, and some rows have none.

d_gene | abundance | j_gene | v_gene | len | CDR3aa | CDR3nt
. | . | TRBJ2-3 | TRBV28 | 15 | CASSLDSPSTDTQYF | TGTGCCAGCAGTTTAGACAGTCCTAGCACAGATACGCAGTATTTT
. | . | TRBJ1-1 | TRBV28 | 14 | CATYKPARNTEAFF | TGTGCCACCTATAAGCCGGCCCGGAACACTGAAGCTTTCTTT
. | . | TRBJ1-2 | TRBV5-1 | 13 | CASRGAARWGYTF | TGCGCCAGCAGAGGGGCTGCTCGGTGGGGCTACACCTTC
TRBD1 | . | TRBJ1-2 | TRBV6-5 | 13 | CASSFSGGSGYTF | TGTGCCAGCAGTTTCTCAGGGGGCTCAGGCTACACCTTC
TRBD2 | . | TRBJ2-7 | TRBV7-2 | 15 | CASSFPTSGPYEQYF | TGTGCCAGCAGCTTCCCGACTAGCGGGCCGTACGAGCAGTACTTC
TRBD2 | . | TRBJ2-3 | TRBV6-1 | 14 | CASNGLAETDTQYF | TGTGCCAGCAACGGACTAGCGGAAACAGATACGCAGTATTTT
. | . | TRBJ2-5 | TRBV6-1 | 13 | CASSEWIQETQYF | TGTGCCAGCAGTGAGTGGATCCAAGAGACCCAGTACTTC
TRBD2 | . | TRBJ2-5 | TRBV11-2 | 16 | CASRPLAGGPRETQYF | TGTGCCAGCAGACCTCTAGCGGGAGGGCCTCGGGAGACCCAGTACTTC
. | . | TRBJ1-5 | TRBV29-1 | 12 | CSVGEGRQPQHF | TGCAGCGTTGGGGAGGGTCGGCAGCCCCAGCATTTT
. | . | TRBJ2-2 | TRBV5-6 | 12 | CASSYAPGELFF | TGTGCCAGCAGCTACGCGCCCGGGGAGCTGTTTTTT
TRBD1 | . | TRBJ1-1 | TRBV11-3 | 15 | CASSDPGTGGTEAFF | TGTGCCAGCAGCGACCCTGGGACAGGGGGCACTGAAGCTTTCTTT
TRBD2 | . | TRBJ2-5 | TRBV5-1 | 16 | CASSLELAGGGGTQYF | TGCGCCAGCAGCTTGGAGTTAGCGGGAGGAGGGGGGACCCAGTACTTC
. | . | TRBJ1-5 | TRBV4-1 | 15 | CASSQDGAGDEPQHF | TGCGCCAGCAGCCAAGATGGGGCAGGTGATGAGCCCCAGCATTTT
TRBD1 | . | TRBJ2-1 | TRBV6-5 | 13 | CASSPGQGKEQFF | TGTGCCAGCAGTCCCGGACAGGGGAAAGAGCAGTTCTTC
TRBD1 | . | TRBJ1-2 | TRBV6-1 | 13 | CASSGDRDYGYTF | TGTGCCAGCAGCGGGGACAGGGACTATGGCTACACCTTC
. | . | TRBJ1-5 | TRBV2 | 16 | CASSGWAKGSNQPQHF | TGTGCCAGCAGTGGATGGGCCAAGGGGTCGAATCAGCCCCAGCATTTT
TRBD1 | . | TRBJ2-7 | TRBV29-1 | 14 | CSVVGWSGGNEQYF | TGCAGCGTTGTTGGGTGGTCAGGGGGCAACGAGCAGTACTTC
. | . | TRBJ1-4 | TRBV9 | 11 | CASSRNEKLFF | TGTGCCAGCAGCCGAAATGAAAAACTGTTTTTT
. | . | TRBJ1-5 | TRBV28 | 13 | CASAQGENQPQHF | TGTGCCAGCGCCCAGGGAGAAAATCAGCCCCAGCATTTT
TRBD2 | . | TRBJ2-2 | TRBV28 | 18 | CASSTPLSGSIATGELFF | TGTGCCAGCAGTACCCCCCTTAGCGGGAGTATCGCCACCGGGGAGCTGTTTTTT
. | . | TRBJ1-5 | TRBV28 | 13 | CASRPRGRQPQHF | TGTGCCAGCAGACCCAGGGGACGACAGCCCCAGCATTTT
. | . | TRBJ2-1 | TRBV11-2 | 15 | CASTRGRAENNEQFF | TGTGCCAGCACCAGAGGAAGGGCGGAGAACAATGAGCAGTTCTTC
. | . | TRBJ2-5 | TRBV19 | 14 | CASSIAPTEETQYF | TGTGCCAGTAGTATAGCCCCGACAGAAGAGACCCAGTACTTC
. | . | TRBJ2-6 | TRBV6-5 | 15 | CASSGRGSGANVLTF | TGTGCCAGCAGTGGCCGGGGGTCTGGGGCCAACGTCCTGACTTTC
. | . | TRBJ2-4 | TRBV6-5 | 13 | CASSYGPENIQYF | TGTGCCAGCAGTTACGGGCCAGAAAACATTCAGTACTTC
TRBD1 | once | TRBJ2-7 | TRBV28 | 13 | CASTTGASYEQYF | TGTGCCAGCACTACAGGGGCGTCCTACGAGCAGTACTTC
. | once | TRBJ2-7 | TRBV6-6 | 13 | CASSYRPKYEQYF | TGTGCCAGCAGTTACAGGCCGAAGTACGAGCAGTACTTC
TRBD1 | once | TRBJ1-1 | TRBV29-1 | 12 | CSVTGEGTEAFF | TGCAGCGTAACAGGGGAAGGCACTGAAGCTTTCTTT
TRBD1 | . | TRBJ2-4 | TRBV19 | 18 | CASSYYKGAGVAKNIQYF | TGTGCCAGTAGTTATTATAAGGGGGCGGGTGTTGCCAAAAACATTCAGTACTTC
TRBD1 | once | TRBJ2-2 | TRBV19 | 14 | CASSQTGGTGELFF | TGTGCCAGTAGTCAAACAGGGGGCACCGGGGAGCTGTTTTTT
. | . | TRBJ2-3 | TRBV20-1 | 11 | CSAPIGDTQYF | TGCAGTGCACCGATCGGGGATACGCAGTATTTT
. | . | TRBJ2-1 | TRBV6-6 | 12 | CASSNRASRRFF | TGTGCCAGCAGCAACCGGGCCTCGAGACGGTTCTTC
TRBD1 | . | TRBJ2-2 | TRBV9 | 16 | CASSKGVGQGIGELFF | TGTGCCAGCAGCAAAGGCGTGGGACAGGGGATCGGGGAGCTGTTTTTT
TRBD2 | . | TRBJ2-3 | TRBV10-2 | 15 | CASSRAGIRTDTQYF | TGCGCCAGCAGCCGAGCGGGAATACGGACAGATACGCAGTATTTT
TRBD1 | . | TRBJ2-3 | TRBV5-1 | 16 | CASSLARDSLTDTQYF | TGCGCCAGCAGCTTGGCTCGGGACAGCTTAACAGATACGCAGTATTTT
. | . | TRBJ1-4 | TRBV6-1 | 12 | CASSVGGVKLFF | TGTGCCAGCAGTGTGGGGGGGGTTAAACTGTTTTTT
. | . | TRBJ2-7 | TRBV6-5 | 16 | CASSYSGGTVPYEQYF | TGTGCCAGCAGTTACTCAGGGGGGACAGTTCCCTACGAGCAGTACTTC
. | . | TRBJ2-5 | TRBV27 | 15 | CASGSQAIGEETQYF | TGTGCCAGCGGATCACAGGCTATAGGGGAGGAGACCCAGTACTTC
. | . | TRBJ2-7 | TRBV11-2 | 17 | CASRDWTAPAGRNEQYF | TGTGCCAGCAGAGACTGGACGGCCCCAGCGGGCCGGAACGAGCAGTACTTC
. | once | TRBJ1-1 | TRBV28 | 17 | CASSLPQGRLMNTEAFF | TGTGCCAGCAGCTTACCCCAGGGTAGGCTGATGAACACTGAAGCTTTCTTT
TRBD2 | . | TRBJ2-1 | TRBV9 | 15 | CASSRGLAGVSSQFF | TGTGCCAGCAGCCGGGGGCTAGCGGGAGTGAGTAGTCAGTTCTTC
TRBD1 | . | TRBJ2-7 | TRBV11-1 | 16 | CASSLGGQGSTYEQYF | TGTGCCAGCAGCTTAGGAGGACAGGGTTCCACCTACGAGCAGTACTTC
. | . | TRBJ2-2 | TRBV27 | 15 | CASSSFSPNTGELFF | TGTGCCAGCAGTTCATTCAGTCCGAACACCGGGGAGCTGTTTTTT
TRBD1 | . | TRBJ2-1 | TRBV11-2 | 14 | CASSLDRAGDEQFF | TGTGCCAGCAGCCTCGACAGGGCCGGGGATGAGCAGTTCTTC
TRBD2 | . | TRBJ2-1 | TRBV9 | 16 | CASSVEASGDYNEQFF | TGTGCCAGCAGCGTAGAGGCTAGCGGGGACTACAATGAGCAGTTCTTC
. | . | TRBJ2-3 | TRBV4-2 | 13 | CASSHSYTDTQYF | TGTGCCAGCAGCCACTCATACACAGATACGCAGTATTTT
. | . | TRBJ1-4 | TRBV19 | 13 | CASSILTNEKLFF | TGTGCCAGTAGTATACTGACTAATGAAAAACTGTTTTTT
. | . | TRBJ2-7 | TRBV29-1 | 13 | CSARGTGTYEQYF | TGCAGCGCCAGGGGCACGGGGACCTACGAGCAGTACTTC
. | . | TRBJ1-1 | TRBV18 | 12 | CASSPQNTEAFF | TGTGCCAGCTCACCCCAAAACACTGAAGCTTTCTTT